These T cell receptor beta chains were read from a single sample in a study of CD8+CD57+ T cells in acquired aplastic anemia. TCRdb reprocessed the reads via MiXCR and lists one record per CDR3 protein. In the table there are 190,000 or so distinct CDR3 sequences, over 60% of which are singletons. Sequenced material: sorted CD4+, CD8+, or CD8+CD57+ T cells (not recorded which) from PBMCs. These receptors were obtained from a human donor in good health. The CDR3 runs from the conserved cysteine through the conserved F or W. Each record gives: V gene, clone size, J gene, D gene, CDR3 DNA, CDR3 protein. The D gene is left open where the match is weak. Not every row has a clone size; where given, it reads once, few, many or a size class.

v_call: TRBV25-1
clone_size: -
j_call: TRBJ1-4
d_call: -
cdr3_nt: TGTGCCAGCAGCACAAGGTCCCAGGGCCCCTTCTGGGAAAAACTGTTTTTT
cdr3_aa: CASSTRSQGPFWEKLFF

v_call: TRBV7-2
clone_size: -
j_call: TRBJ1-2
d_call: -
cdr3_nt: TGTGCCAGCAGCTTATTGGGGCACTATGGCTACACCTTC
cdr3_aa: CASSLLGHYGYTF

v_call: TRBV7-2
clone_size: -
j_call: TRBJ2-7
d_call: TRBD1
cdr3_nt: TGTGCCAGCAGCTATAGACCCGGGACAGGGGCATACGAGCAGTACTTC
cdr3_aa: CASSYRPGTGAYEQYF

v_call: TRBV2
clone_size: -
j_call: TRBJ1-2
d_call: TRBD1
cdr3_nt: TGTGCCAGCCCTAGGCCCGACAGGGCTGGCTACACCTTC
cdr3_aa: CASPRPDRAGYTF

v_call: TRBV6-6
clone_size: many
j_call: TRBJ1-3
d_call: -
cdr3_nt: TGTGCCAGCAGTGGGGGACTGACGTACTCTGGAAACACCATATATTTT
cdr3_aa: CASSGGLTYSGNTIYF

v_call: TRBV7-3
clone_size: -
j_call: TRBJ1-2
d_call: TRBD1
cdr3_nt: TGTGCCAGCAGCTTGACAGGGGGGGAGAACTATGGCTACACCTTC
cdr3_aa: CASSLTGGENYGYTF

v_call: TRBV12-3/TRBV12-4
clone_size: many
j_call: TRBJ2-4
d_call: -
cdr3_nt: TGTGCCAGCAGTCCACAGCTAGCCAAAAACATTCAGTACTTC
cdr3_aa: CASSPQLAKNIQYF

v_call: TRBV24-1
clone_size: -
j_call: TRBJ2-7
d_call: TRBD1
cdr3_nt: TGTGCCACCCCCCTGATAATATTAGGGACAGGGGTAGGGTCCTACGAGCAGTACTTC
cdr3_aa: CATPLIILGTGVGSYEQYF

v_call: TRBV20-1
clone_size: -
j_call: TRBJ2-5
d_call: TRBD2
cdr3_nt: TGCAGTGCTAGGGGGGGGCAAGAGACCCAGTACTTC
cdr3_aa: CSARGGQETQYF

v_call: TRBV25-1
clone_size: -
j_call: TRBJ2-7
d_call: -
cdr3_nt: TGTGCCAGCAGTTACTCGTCAACCTATGGATACGAGCAGTACTTC
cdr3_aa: CASSYSSTYGYEQYF

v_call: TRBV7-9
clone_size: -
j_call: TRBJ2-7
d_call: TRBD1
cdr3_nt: TGTGCCAGCAGCCAAGACTGGGACAGGGCCTACGAGCAGTACTTC
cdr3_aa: CASSQDWDRAYEQYF

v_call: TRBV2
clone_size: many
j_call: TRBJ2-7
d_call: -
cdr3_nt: TGTGCCAGCGGAACCATCGATCGGACAGAAGATTACGAGCAGTACTTC
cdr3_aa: CASGTIDRTEDYEQYF

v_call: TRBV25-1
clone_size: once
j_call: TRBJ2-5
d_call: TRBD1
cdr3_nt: TGTGCCAGCAGTGAATTCCCCCAGGGGGCGGGCGGGGAGACCCAGTACTTC
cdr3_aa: CASSEFPQGAGGETQYF

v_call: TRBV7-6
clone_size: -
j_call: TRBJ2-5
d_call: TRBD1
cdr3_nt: TGTGCCAGCAGCTTACTCCGGGACAGGCAGAGGAAAGAGACCCAGTACTTC
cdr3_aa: CASSLLRDRQRKETQYF

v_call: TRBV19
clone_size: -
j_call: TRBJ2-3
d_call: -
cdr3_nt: TGTGCCAGTAGCCTACTTCCGGGACCCCAAACCACAGATACGCAGTATTTT
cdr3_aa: CASSLLPGPQTTDTQYF